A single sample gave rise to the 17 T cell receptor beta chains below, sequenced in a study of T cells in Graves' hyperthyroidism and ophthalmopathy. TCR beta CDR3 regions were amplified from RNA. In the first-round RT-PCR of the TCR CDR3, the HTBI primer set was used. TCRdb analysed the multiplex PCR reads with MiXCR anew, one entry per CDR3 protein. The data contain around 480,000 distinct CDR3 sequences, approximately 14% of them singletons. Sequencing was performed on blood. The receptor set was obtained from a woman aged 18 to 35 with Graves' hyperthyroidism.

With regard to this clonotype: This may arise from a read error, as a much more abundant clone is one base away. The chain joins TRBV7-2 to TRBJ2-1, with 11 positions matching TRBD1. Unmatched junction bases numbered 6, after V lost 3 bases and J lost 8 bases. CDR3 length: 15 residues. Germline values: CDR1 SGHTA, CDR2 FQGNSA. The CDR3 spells CASSFGTGGVYEQFF. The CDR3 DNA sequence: TGTGCCAGCAGCTTTGGGACAGGGGGGGTCTATGAGCAGTTCTTC.

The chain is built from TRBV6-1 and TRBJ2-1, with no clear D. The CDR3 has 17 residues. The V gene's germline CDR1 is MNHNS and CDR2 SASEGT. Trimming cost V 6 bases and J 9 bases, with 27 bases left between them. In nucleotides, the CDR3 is TGTGCCAGCAGGCCCAGCTTAAGCAGAGGTCGTGAAAGTGAGCAGTTCTTC. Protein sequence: CASRPSLSRGRESEQFF.

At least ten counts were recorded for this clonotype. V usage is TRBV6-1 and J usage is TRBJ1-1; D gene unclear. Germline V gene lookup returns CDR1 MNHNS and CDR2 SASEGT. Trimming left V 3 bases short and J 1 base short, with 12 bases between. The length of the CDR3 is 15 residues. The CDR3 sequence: CASSEADRQNTEAFF. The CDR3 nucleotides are TGTGCCAGCAGTGAGGCGGATAGACAGAACACTGAAGCTTTCTTT.

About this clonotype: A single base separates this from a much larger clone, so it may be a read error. CDR3 protein: CSVPGQLLSTEAFF. CDR3 nucleotide sequence: TGCAGCGTGCCGGGACAGCTTCTGAGCACTGAAGCTTTCTTT. This chain links TRBV29-1 with TRBJ1-1, with 7 bases lining up with TRBD1. CDR1 and CDR2 (germline): SQVTM, ANQGSEA. V gave up 6 bases and J gave up 4 bases; unmatched junction bases: 11. The CDR3 consists of 14 residues.

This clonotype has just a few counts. This chain's CDR3 is CASSESGDRQGFYGYTF. The CDR3 region has the DNA TGTGCCAGCAGTGAATCAGGTGACAGACAGGGATTCTATGGCTACACCTTC. This sequence joins TRBV25-1 and TRBJ1-2, with 7 bases lining up with TRBD1. From germline, CDR1 is MGHDK and CDR2 SYGVNS. The V gene end was trimmed by 1 base and the J gene end by 4 bases; junction bases not matched to a gene: 12. The CDR3 sequence is 17 residues long.

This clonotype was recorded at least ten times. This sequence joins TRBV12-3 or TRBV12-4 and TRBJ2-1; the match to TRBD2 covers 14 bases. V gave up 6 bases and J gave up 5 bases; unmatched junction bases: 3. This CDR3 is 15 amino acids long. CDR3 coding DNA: TGTGCCAGCAGCCTGGGACTAGCGGGAGACAATGAGCAGTTCTTC. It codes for CASSLGLAGDNEQFF.

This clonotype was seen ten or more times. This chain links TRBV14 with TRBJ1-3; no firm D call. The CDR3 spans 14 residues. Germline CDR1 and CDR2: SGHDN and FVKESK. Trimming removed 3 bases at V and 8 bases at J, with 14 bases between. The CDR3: CASSQAGVVDTIYF. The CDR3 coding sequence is TGTGCCAGCAGCCAGGCAGGAGTCGTGGACACCATATATTTT.

CDR3: CASWQASGYTF. In DNA form, the CDR3 reads TGTGCCAGCTGGCAGGCCAGTGGCTACACCTTC. J is TRBJ1-2 and V is TRBV3-1; D call uncertain. Germline-derived CDR1 and CDR2 are LGHDT and YNNKEL (reference sequence). The CDR3 sequence is 11 residues long. Trimming took 8 bases from V and 7 from J, leaving 11 bases between them.

The DNA for the CDR3 is TGTGCCAGCAGCCCTTACAGGGAGGTCGGCGCCTACGAGCAGTACTTC. Protein product: CASSPYREVGAYEQYF. The J gene is TRBJ2-7, the V gene TRBV11-2; D tentatively reads TRBD1 or TRBD2 (6 bases each). The CDR3 consists of 16 residues. The V gene's germline CDR1 is SGHAT and CDR2 FQNNGV. The germline V and J ends were trimmed by 5 bases and 2 bases, with 19 bases remaining between them.

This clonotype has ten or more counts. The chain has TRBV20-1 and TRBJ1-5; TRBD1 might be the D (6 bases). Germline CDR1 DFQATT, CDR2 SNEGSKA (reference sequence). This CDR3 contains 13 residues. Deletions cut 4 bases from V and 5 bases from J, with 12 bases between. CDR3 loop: CSANLGGYQPQHF. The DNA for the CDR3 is TGCAGTGCTAATTTGGGGGGCTATCAGCCCCAGCATTTT.

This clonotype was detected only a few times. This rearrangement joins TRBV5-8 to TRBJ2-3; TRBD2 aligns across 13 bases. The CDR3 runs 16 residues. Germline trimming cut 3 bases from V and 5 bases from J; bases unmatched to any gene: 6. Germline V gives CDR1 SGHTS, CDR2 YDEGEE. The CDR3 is CASSSFGTSGIDTQYF. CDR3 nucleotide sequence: TGTGCCAGCAGCTCGTTCGGGACTAGCGGGATAGATACGCAGTATTTT.

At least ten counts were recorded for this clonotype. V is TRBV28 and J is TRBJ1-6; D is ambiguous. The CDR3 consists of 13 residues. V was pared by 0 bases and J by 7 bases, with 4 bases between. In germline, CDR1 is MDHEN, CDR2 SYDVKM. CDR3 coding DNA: TGTGCCAGCAGTTTATGGGCAAATTCACCCCTCCACTTT. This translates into CASSLWANSPLHF. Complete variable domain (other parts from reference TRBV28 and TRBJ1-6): DVKVTQSSRYLVKRTGEKVFLECVQDMDHENMFWYRQDPGLGLRLIYFSYDVKMKEKGDIPEGYSVSREKKERFSLILESASTNQTSMYLCASSLWANSPLHFGNGTRLTVT.

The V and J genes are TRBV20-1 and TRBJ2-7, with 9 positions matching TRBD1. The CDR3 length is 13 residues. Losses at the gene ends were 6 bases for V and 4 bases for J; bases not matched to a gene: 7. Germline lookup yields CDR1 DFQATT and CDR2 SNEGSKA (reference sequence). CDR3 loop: CSASGQGDYEQYV. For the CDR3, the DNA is TGCAGTGCATCGGGACAGGGAGATTACGAGCAGTACGTC.

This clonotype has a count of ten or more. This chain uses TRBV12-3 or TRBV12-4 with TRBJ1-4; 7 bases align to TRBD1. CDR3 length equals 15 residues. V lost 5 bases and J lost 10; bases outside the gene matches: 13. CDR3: CASSPGTELFGKLFF. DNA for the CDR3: TGTGCCAGCAGTCCCGGGACAGAGCTGTTCGGAAAACTGTTTTTT.

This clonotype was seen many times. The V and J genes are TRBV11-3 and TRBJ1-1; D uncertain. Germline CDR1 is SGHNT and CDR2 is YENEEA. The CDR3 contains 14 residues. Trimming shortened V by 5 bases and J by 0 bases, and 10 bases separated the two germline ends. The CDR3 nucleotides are TGTGCCAGCAGCCCTAACCTGGTGAACACTGAAGCTTTCTTT. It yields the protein CASSPNLVNTEAFF.

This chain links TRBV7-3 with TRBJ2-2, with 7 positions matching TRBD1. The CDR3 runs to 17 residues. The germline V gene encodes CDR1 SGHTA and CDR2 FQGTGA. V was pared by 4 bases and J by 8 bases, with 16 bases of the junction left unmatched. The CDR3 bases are TGTGCCAGCAGCTCAATAATCCTAAGACAGGGTCTGGGGGAGCTGTTTTTT. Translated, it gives CASSSIILRQGLGELFF. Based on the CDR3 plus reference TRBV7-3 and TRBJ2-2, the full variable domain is GAGVSQTPSNKVTEKGKYVELRCDPISGHTALYWYRQSLGQGPEFLIYFQGTGAADDSGLPNDRFFAVRPEGSVSTLKIQRTERGDSAVYLCASSSIILRQGLGELFFGEGSRLTVL.

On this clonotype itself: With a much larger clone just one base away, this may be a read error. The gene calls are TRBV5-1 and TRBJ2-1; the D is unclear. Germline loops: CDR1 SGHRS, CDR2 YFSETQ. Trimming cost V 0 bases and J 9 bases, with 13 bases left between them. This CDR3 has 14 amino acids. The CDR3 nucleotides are TGCGCCAGCAGCTTGGCCGAGACACCCAGTGAGCAGTTCTTC. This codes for CASSLAETPSEQFF.